Given below is one T cell receptor (beta chain) in context. In the authors' workflow: It was from reference gene primer amplification that nucleated cell counts were estimated. TCRdb keeps only in-frame clones here, not all; method: immunoSEQ multiplex PCR. D and trimming were read from the DNA, whereas the V and J calls and clone size are those reported in that table. The table has approximately 90,000 clones, about nine tenths seen once. Seattle patients were enrolled during active infection and followed longitudinally. V dropped 8 bases and J dropped 6; count of bases not matched to a gene: 13. Germline V gene sequence: CDR1 MNHEY, CDR2 SMNVEV (reference sequence). The CDR3 sequence is 14 residues long. The sample originates from a study of blood T cell repertoires in COVID-19. At the level of the study: There were acute and convalescent COVID-19 samples, and they came from the United States, Italy and Spain. Sample material is recorded as cDNA or gDNA derived from T cells, B-cell-depleted T cells, or PBMCs.

Sequencing was done on a sample of peripheral blood. The chain is built from TRBV27 and TRBJ2-7; 7 bases align to TRBD2. This sequence was found in a man in his sixties with COVID-19, enrolled during active disease. The CDR3 here is CASRDPRTSREQYF. CDR3 sequence (DNA): TGTGCCAGCCGTGACCCACGGACTAGTCGCGAGCAGTACTTC.